This T cell receptor beta chain is from a study of T-cell memory formation after mild COVID-19. This clonotype was counted a few times. From the 5' RACE reads, TCRdb called clonotypes with MiXCR, one entry per CDR3 protein. This repertoire shows 250,000 to 300,000 distinct CDR3 sequences, approximately 7.6% found once; its top ten account for 20% to 25%. Between the trimmed V and J ends, which lost 7 bases and 7 bases, there was a span of 19 bases. The germline gives CDR1 DFQATT, CDR2 SNEGSKA (reference sequence). CDR3 length equals 14 residues. Sequences were obtained from PBMCs or a T cell subset sorted from them (not recorded which). This receptor was identified in a man aged 18 to 35 who had mild COVID-19 (a few samples of this study predate the infection). Cell type and time point are not known. The rearrangement links TRBV20-1 to TRBJ1-4, with D hard to call. CDR3 amino acids: CSVSIGLSPEKLFF. Here the CDR3 DNA reads TGCAGTGTCTCAATCGGACTTTCCCCTGAAAAACTGTTTTTT.